This paragraph reports one T cell receptor (beta chain). This specimen comes from a study of blood T cell repertoires in COVID-19. Profiled with immunoSEQ multiplex PCR; TCRdb holds only in-frame clones, not every one. Among more than 85,000 clones listed, approximately 84% were seen once. Germline V gene sequence: CDR1 SGHTA, CDR2 FQGNSA. This CDR3 contains 15 residues. The ends were cut back, 2 bases at V and 1 base at J, with 11 bases in the middle. This rearrangement joins TRBV7-2 to TRBJ1-1; D call uncertain. The sequence derives from a man aged 35 to 55 with active or convalescent COVID-19. The sample comprised peripheral blood. CDR3 region: CASSLSLTANTEAFF. The CDR3 DNA follows: TGTGCCAGCAGCTTATCCTTAACAGCGAACACTGAAGCTTTCTTT. Drawing the rest from reference TRBV7-2 and TRBJ1-1, the complete variable domain is GAGVSQSPSNKVTEKGKDVELRCDPISGHTALYWYRQSLGQGLEFLIYFQGNSAPDKSGLPSDRFSAERTGGSVSTLTIQRTQQEDSAVYLCASSLSLTANTEAFFGQGTRLTVV.